This T cell receptor beta chain appears in the sequencing data of a study of T cell responses to AZD1222 COVID-19 vaccine. Whole-study results and caveats: The span of vaccine-associated CD4 TCRs extended across spike, with dominance at 160-218 and 743-854.

TCRdb keeps only in-frame clones here, not all; method: immunoSEQ multiplex PCR. The sample contains about 160,000 clones, 94% of which appear only once. About this clone: Its antigen is unidentified.

Pooled in the analysis were second doses at about 4 or about 12 weeks. Sample: peripheral blood, taken 28 days after the second AZD1222 dose. The origin of this receptor is an adult who received the AZD1222 COVID-19 vaccine.

CDR3 nucleotides: TGTGCCAGCAGTCCGACAGCTCCTACTGAAGCTTTCTTT. Its protein is CASSPTAPTEAFF. The chain is built from TRBV28 and TRBJ1-1; perhaps TRBD1 as D (5 bases). Trimming cost V 5 bases and J 5 bases, with 12 bases left between them. Germline V lookup: CDR1 MDHEN, CDR2 SYDVKM. The CDR3 consists of 13 residues.